The 22 T cell receptor beta chains given below trace back to one sample, sequenced in a study of blood T cell repertoires in COVID-19. The table came from immunoSEQ multiplex PCR; TCRdb's copy has only in-frame clones and leaves some out. There are over 300,000 clones in the sample; approximately 85% occur only once, and approximately 7.5% lies in the top ten. Sequences were obtained from peripheral blood. Receptors were obtained from a human donor in a cohort sampled during active COVID-19.

This chain links TRBV18 with TRBJ2-3, with a tentative D call TRBD2 (6 bases). Trimming removed 3 bases from V and 4 bases from J, with 17 bases in between. The CDR3 is 16 residues long. Per germline, CDR1 KGHSH and CDR2 LQKENI. The chain's CDR3 is CASSPGGTFSSDTQYF. The CDR3 DNA reads as TGTGCCAGCTCACCCGGGGGTACCTTCAGTTCAGATACGCAGTATTTT.

The genes are TRBV30 and TRBJ2-5, with a possible D match to TRBD2 (6 bases). V dropped 5 bases and J dropped 0 bases, with 13 bases sitting between them. Germline CDR1 is GTSNPN and CDR2 is SVGIG (reference sequence). The CDR3 is 14 residues long. Here the CDR3 DNA reads TGTGCCTGGTTACCCGGGGACTACCAAGAGACCCAGTACTTC. Translating it yields CAWLPGDYQETQYF.

This chain joins TRBV5-4 and TRBJ1-1; no clear D. CDR1 is SGHNT and CDR2 is YYREEE in the germline V gene (reference sequence). The CDR3 contains 13 residues. V shed 2 bases and J shed 4 bases, with 9 bases lying between them. The CDR3 DNA reads TGTGCCAGCAGCTTTGGTGGGCTCACTGAAGCTTTCTTT. It specifies CASSFGGLTEAFF.

The chain has TRBV5-5 and TRBJ2-2; 11 nucleotides match TRBD1. Germline loops: CDR1 SGHKS, CDR2 YYEKEE (reference sequence). The length of the CDR3 is 18 residues. Unmatched junction bases numbered 11, after V lost 4 bases and J lost 3 bases. The CDR3 protein is CASSTPLKDRGHTGELFF. The CDR3 DNA reads TGTGCCAGCAGCACACCCCTCAAGGACAGGGGGCACACCGGGGAGCTGTTTTTT.

The table lists this clone with a few counts. The V gene is TRBV2, the J gene TRBJ1-5; no firm D call. Germline CDR1 is SNHLY and CDR2 is FYNNEI. The CDR3 contains 15 residues. V lost 3 bases and J 7 bases, leaving 16 bases between the germline ends. The CDR3 loop is CASSDGPIARQPQHF. The DNA for the CDR3 is TGTGCCAGCAGTGATGGACCCATAGCGAGGCAGCCCCAGCATTTT.

This clone appeared a single time. The chain is built from TRBV6-4 and TRBJ2-1; 12 nucleotides align to TRBD2. The CDR3 loop spans 15 amino acids. Trimming at V came to 4 bases and at J to 7 bases, leaving 5 bases not matched to a gene. From germline, CDR1 is MRHNA and CDR2 SNTAGT. The CDR3 loop is CASSAASGGGNEQFF. The DNA for the CDR3 is TGTGCCAGCAGTGCGGCTAGCGGGGGGGGGAATGAGCAGTTCTTC.

The CDR3 DNA sequence: TGTGCCAGCACCCATAGTCTTCGACAGGGGAATGAAAAACTGTTTTTT. Translating it yields CASTHSLRQGNEKLFF. The V call is TRBV2, the J call TRBJ1-4; 8 bases map to TRBD1. V dropped 7 bases and J dropped 5; count of bases not matched to a gene: 12. CDR1 and CDR2 from the germline V gene are SNHLY and FYNNEI. This CDR3 has 16 residues. The whole variable domain, remainder taken from reference TRBV2 and TRBJ1-4, is EPEVTQTPSHQVTQMGQEVILRCVPISNHLYFYWYRQILGQKVEFLVSFYNNEISEKSEIFDDQFSVERPDGSNFTLKIRSTKLEDSAMYFCASTHSLRQGNEKLFFGSGTQLSVL.

This clone was recorded once. The rearrangement joins TRBV15 to TRBJ1-1, with TRBD1 as a possible D gene (6 bases). The germline V gene has CDR1 LNHNV and CDR2 YYDKDF (reference sequence). V lost 0 bases, J lost 10 bases, and 15 bases lay in between. This CDR3 comprises 14 residues. The CDR3: CATSRDRGEGPAFF. In DNA, the CDR3 is TGTGCCACCAGCAGAGATAGGGGGGAGGGTCCAGCTTTCTTT.

The chain recombines TRBV5-1 with TRBJ2-3, with 13 bases that match TRBD2. The CDR3 consists of 17 residues. Per the germline V gene, CDR1 is SGHRS and CDR2 is YFSETQ. Germline trimming cut 3 bases from V and 3 bases from J; bases unmatched to any gene: 7. The DNA of the CDR3 is TGCGCCAGCAGCTCCCTAGGACTAGCGGGGGTTACAGATACGCAGTATTTT. This encodes CASSSLGLAGVTDTQYF.

Here the CDR3 reads CASSLEFMAVESLHF. In nucleotides, the CDR3 is TGTGCCAGCAGCTTGGAGTTCATGGCTGTGGAGTCCCTCCACTTT. V and J are TRBV5-4 and TRBJ1-6; D unclear. The CDR3 is made up of 15 amino acids. The ends were cut back, 0 bases at V and 14 bases at J, with 18 bases in the middle. Germline V gene data show CDR1 as SGHNT and CDR2 as YYREEE (reference sequence).

This chain uses TRBV7-8 with TRBJ2-5; TRBD2 aligns across 11 bases. Germline V gives CDR1 SGHVS, CDR2 FQNEAQ. V lost 2 bases, J lost 5 bases, and 7 bases stayed unmatched. This CDR3 spans 16 amino acids. The CDR3 nucleotides are TGTGCCAGCAGCTTATCACTAGCGGGGGAGTGGGAGACCCAGTACTTC. Translation: CASSLSLAGEWETQYF.

This clone showed up just a few times. This rearrangement joins TRBV3-1 (or the pseudogene TRBV3-2) to TRBJ1-6; a weak D match, TRBD1 (5 bases). This CDR3 is built from 14 residues. V was cut by 4 bases and J by 7 bases, with 11 bases left in between. Looked up from germline, CDR1 is LGHDT and CDR2 is YNNKEL (reference sequence). CDR3 loop: CASSPTRGNSPLHF. For the CDR3, the DNA is TGTGCCAGCAGCCCTACCCGGGGGAATTCACCCCTCCACTTT.

The DNA of the CDR3 is TGTGCCAGCAGCCCTGGCGGGGCTCAGCGGGGTGACGGCTACACCTTC. Residues: CASSPGGAQRGDGYTF. The chain has TRBV4-2 and TRBJ1-2, with D perhaps TRBD1 (5 bases). There are 16 residues in the CDR3. CDR1 LGHNA and CDR2 YNFKEQ come from the germline V gene. With 4 bases removed from V and 8 bases from J, the gap between germline ends came to 23 bases.

This chain joins TRBV6-5 and TRBJ1-4; the D is unclear. Trimming took 5 bases from V and 3 from J, leaving 10 bases between them. This CDR3 is 14 amino acids long. From germline, CDR1 is MNHEY and CDR2 SVGAGI. The CDR3 reads CASSPDWANEKLFF. In nucleotides, the CDR3 is TGTGCCAGCAGTCCGGACTGGGCTAATGAAAAACTGTTTTTT.

This clone was counted only a few times. As DNA, the CDR3 is TGTGCCAGCAGTGAATCGGCAGGGGGTGTTCAGCCCCAGCATTTT. This codes for CASSESAGGVQPQHF. The chain recombines TRBV6-1 with TRBJ1-5, with 7 bases aligning to TRBD1. Germline V lookup: CDR1 MNHNS, CDR2 SASEGT. The CDR3 spans 15 residues. V trimming: 2 bases; J trimming: 6 bases; junction bases outside the gene matches: 7.

In this sample, this clone turned up a few times. The chain is built from TRBV3-1 (or the pseudogene TRBV3-2) and TRBJ1-1; perhaps TRBD1 as D (6 bases). This CDR3 contains 13 residues. The germline gives CDR1 LGHDT, CDR2 YNNKEL (reference sequence). The V gene lost 3 bases and the J gene lost 4 bases, with 9 bases spanning the gap. CDR3 bases: TGTGCCAGCAGCCAGAGAGGGGGCACTGAAGCTTTCTTT. It encodes CASSQRGGTEAFF.

The CDR3 is CASSSRGGYGYTF. The CDR3, as DNA: TGTGCCAGCAGTTCACGGGGGGGCTATGGCTACACCTTC. The chain links TRBV12-3 or TRBV12-4 to TRBJ1-2; maybe TRBD1 (5 bases). The CDR3 runs to 13 residues. V lost 4 bases and J 4 bases, leaving 10 bases between the germline ends.

The chain uses TRBV6-4 and TRBJ1-1; TRBD1 might be the D (6 bases). V lost 3 bases to trimming and J lost 5 bases, with 10 bases between them. The CDR3 runs to 13 residues. Germline V gene sequence: CDR1 MRHNA, CDR2 SNTAGT. CDR3: CASSETGDTEAFF. The CDR3, as DNA: TGTGCCAGCAGTGAGACAGGAGATACTGAAGCTTTCTTT.

This clone was seen just once. The chain recombines TRBV6-5 with TRBJ2-3; D is perhaps TRBD2 (6 bases). Germline CDR1 MNHEY, CDR2 SVGAGI. V was pared by 0 bases and J by 2 bases, with 12 bases between. This CDR3 region has 16 residues. The CDR3 nucleotides are TGTGCCAGCAGTTACTCATGGCGGGGCATCACAGATACGCAGTATTTT. Its protein product is CASSYSWRGITDTQYF.

The chain is built from TRBV18 and TRBJ1-6; tentatively, D is TRBD1 (5 bases). V dropped 1 base and J dropped 6 bases, with 13 bases sitting between them. This CDR3 is built from 16 residues. Germline loops: CDR1 KGHSH, CDR2 LQKENI. The CDR3 reads CASSPLGDSFNSPLHF. In nucleotides, the CDR3 is TGTGCCAGCTCACCACTTGGAGACAGCTTTAATTCACCCCTCCACTTT.

This clone was recorded only once. The rearrangement links TRBV20-1 to TRBJ1-1; a possible D gene is TRBD1 (6 bases). Per germline, CDR1 DFQATT and CDR2 SNEGSKA (reference sequence). V dropped 4 bases and J dropped 3 bases, with 6 bases sitting between them. The CDR3 contains 11 residues. The CDR3 sequence is CSATGDTEAFF. DNA for the CDR3: TGCAGTGCTACAGGGGACACTGAAGCTTTCTTT.

The rearrangement links TRBV19 to TRBJ2-1; a possible D gene is TRBD1 (5 bases). With 5 bases removed from V and 8 bases from J, the gap between germline ends came to 10 bases. The CDR3 has 12 residues. Looked up from germline, CDR1 is LNHDA and CDR2 is SQIVND (reference sequence). Here the CDR3 DNA reads TGTGCCAGTAGTGGGCAGGGCTATGAGCAGTTCTTC. The encoded protein is CASSGQGYEQFF. Full variable domain (remainder filled in from reference TRBV19 and TRBJ2-1): DGGITQSPKYLFRKEGQNVTLSCEQNLNHDAMYWYRQDPGQGLRLIYYSQIVNDFQKGDIAEGYSVSREKKESFPLTVTSAQKNPTAFYLCASSGQGYEQFFGPGTRLTVL.